The clone carrying this TCR beta chain was seen a handful of times. Antigen specificity is unknown. The entry originates in a study of T cells after yellow fever vaccination. The wider study: Libraries from low-cell-number fractions were prepared with the SMART-Seq v4 Ultra Low Input RNA kit.

Losses at the gene ends were 11 bases for V and 4 bases for J; bases not matched to a gene: 9. This CDR3 region has 13 residues. CDR1 and CDR2 (germline): MNHEY, SMNVEV (reference sequence). General study points: Booster sampling recovered most clones from primary vaccination (96% CD4, 88% CD8). A weaker but faster secondary response was observed, peaking on day 5 versus 15.

TCRdb redid the calling of the 5' RACE reads with MiXCR, one entry per CDR3 protein. The data hold just under 600,000 distinct CDR3 sequences, with roughly 14% observed a single time. This receptor was taken from a man between 25 and 39 years old who received the YFV17D yellow fever vaccine. The gene calls are TRBV27 and TRBJ2-7; 9 bases agree with TRBD1. The sample consisted of PBMCs, taken on the day of the yellow fever booster vaccination. The CDR3 sequence is CAVARTGAYEQYF. CDR3 sequence (DNA): TGTGCCGTGGCTCGGACAGGGGCATACGAGCAGTACTTC.